The 32 T cell receptor beta chains presented below share a single source sample, sequenced in a study of blood T cell repertoires in COVID-19. This table comes from immunoSEQ multiplex PCR, and its TCRdb copy is limited to in-frame clones, with some not included. The sample consists of roughly 200,000 clones, 75% to 90% of them appearing once. Sequencing was carried out using PBMCs or T cells enriched from blood (not recorded which). Receptor source: a woman between 25 and 40 years old who had been exposed to COVID-19.

The table lists this clone with a count of one. The V gene is TRBV10-3, the J gene TRBJ1-5; no definite D call. The germline V gene has CDR1 ENHRY and CDR2 SYGVKD. The CDR3 length is 15 residues. V lost 4 bases and J 2 bases, leaving 12 bases between the germline ends. The CDR3 nucleotides are TGTGCCATCAGTGGGGATTTGGGAGGCAATCAGCCCCAGCATTTT. This translates into CAISGDLGGNQPQHF.

The V and J genes are TRBV9 and TRBJ2-1; D perhaps matches TRBD2 (6 bases). V lost 2 bases and J lost 0, with 12 bases in between. Germline CDR1 reads SGDLS; CDR2 reads YYNGEE. This CDR3 has 16 amino acids. This CDR3 reads CASSVGGGTSYNEQFF. The DNA of the CDR3 is TGTGCCAGCAGCGTCGGGGGAGGCACCTCCTACAATGAGCAGTTCTTC.

Comments on this clone: The same CDR3 is also encoded by other DNA sequences in this sample. The chain is built from TRBV5-1 and TRBJ2-7; perhaps TRBD1 as D (5 bases). The V gene lost 1 base and the J gene lost 1 base, with 6 bases spanning the gap. CDR3 size: 13 residues. CDR1 is SGHRS and CDR2 is YFSETQ in the germline V gene. Here the CDR3 reads CASSLTGSYEQYF. In DNA, the CDR3 is TGCGCCAGCAGCTTGACAGGTTCCTACGAGCAGTACTTC.

The rearrangement joins TRBV20-1 to TRBJ1-6; D gene unclear. Trimming left V 3 bases short and J 7 bases short, with 13 bases between. The germline V gene has CDR1 DFQATT and CDR2 SNEGSKA (reference sequence). The CDR3 runs to 14 residues. The CDR3 loop is CSASSGVGNSPLHF. CDR3 nucleotides: TGCAGTGCTAGTTCCGGGGTTGGGAATTCACCCCTCCACTTT.

V and J are TRBV9 and TRBJ1-4; D not certain. V dropped 4 bases and J dropped 4 bases, with 11 bases sitting between them. Germline CDR1 and CDR2: SGDLS and YYNGEE. The CDR3 spans 14 residues. CDR3 nucleotide sequence: TGTGCCAGCAGCCTTACCGGAGGTAATGAAAAACTGTTTTTT. This translates into CASSLTGGNEKLFF.

The chain has TRBV7-9 and TRBJ1-2; no clear D gene. Germline V gene sequence: CDR1 SEHNR, CDR2 FQNEAQ (reference sequence). This CDR3 has 14 amino acids. V was shortened by 7 bases and J by 3 bases, with 15 bases between the two germline ends. The CDR3 spells CASTKEGGHYGYTF. CDR3 coding DNA: TGTGCCAGCACAAAGGAGGGAGGGCACTATGGCTACACCTTC.

This clone was recorded a few times. CDR3 bases: TGTGCCAGTAGTAGCGGGACCCCCTACGAGCAGTACTTC. It yields the protein CASSSGTPYEQYF. This rearrangement joins TRBV19 to TRBJ2-7, with D maybe TRBD2 (6 bases). Looked up from germline, CDR1 is LNHDA and CDR2 is SQIVND (reference sequence). This CDR3 contains 13 residues. Trimming cost V 4 bases and J 2 bases, with 9 bases left between them. Combining the CDR3 with reference TRBV19 and TRBJ2-7 gives the whole variable domain DGGITQSPKYLFRKEGQNVTLSCEQNLNHDAMYWYRQDPGQGLRLIYYSQIVNDFQKGDIAEGYSVSREKKESFPLTVTSAQKNPTAFYLCASSSGTPYEQYFGPGTRLTVT.

This chain uses TRBV4-1 with TRBJ1-5; the match to TRBD1 covers 8 bases. The V gene's germline CDR1 is MGHRA and CDR2 YSYEKL. The CDR3 extends over 15 amino acids. V shed 0 bases, J shed 4 bases, and the junction held 2 bases outside the gene matches. CDR3 amino acids: CASSQETGANQPQHF. CDR3 nucleotide sequence: TGCGCCAGCAGCCAAGAGACAGGGGCAAATCAGCCCCAGCATTTT.

This rearrangement joins TRBV6-6 to TRBJ1-2; no definite D call. Germline-derived CDR1 and CDR2 are MNHNY and SVGAGI (reference sequence). Trimming cost V 5 bases and J 4 bases, with 11 bases left between them. This CDR3 contains 13 residues. The chain's CDR3 is CASSLASSYGYTF. CDR3 bases: TGTGCCAGCAGTCTAGCCTCCTCCTATGGCTACACCTTC.

This rearrangement joins TRBV5-1 to TRBJ1-1; D ambiguous. CDR3 length: 14 residues. V lost 7 bases, J lost 4 bases, and 17 bases lay in between. Germline values: CDR1 SGHRS, CDR2 YFSETQ. CDR3 DNA sequence: TGCGCCAGCCGCTCTTTCGGGAGCGGCACTGAAGCTTTCTTT. Translated: CASRSFGSGTEAFF.

This chain connects TRBV5-1 to TRBJ1-4; D is unresolved. Germline loops: CDR1 SGHRS, CDR2 YFSETQ. The CDR3 is made up of 15 amino acids. The germline V and J ends were trimmed by 2 bases and 5 bases, with 13 bases remaining between them. CDR3 nucleotides: TGCGCCAGCAGCTTAGGCGGGCTTGGGAATGAAAAACTGTTTTTT. The encoded protein is CASSLGGLGNEKLFF.

The rearrangement uses TRBV19 and TRBJ1-3; perhaps TRBD1 as D (5 bases). The CDR3 is 14 residues long. Trimming took 5 bases from V and 2 from J, leaving 10 bases between them. Germline CDR1 LNHDA, CDR2 SQIVND (reference sequence). This CDR3 is CASSSGKAGNTIYF. DNA of the CDR3: TGTGCCAGTAGTTCAGGGAAGGCTGGAAACACCATATATTTT. The full variable domain, completed using reference TRBV19 and TRBJ1-3, is DGGITQSPKYLFRKEGQNVTLSCEQNLNHDAMYWYRQDPGQGLRLIYYSQIVNDFQKGDIAEGYSVSREKKESFPLTVTSAQKNPTAFYLCASSSGKAGNTIYFGEGSWLTVV.

The chain uses TRBV10-3 and TRBJ2-3; 9 bases align to TRBD1. The V and J ends lost 4 bases and 2 bases, in that order; junction bases with no gene match: 4. This CDR3 has 15 residues. The germline CDR1 and CDR2 sequences are ENHRY and SYGVKD. The CDR3 nucleotides read TGTGCCATCAGTGGGGACAGGGATCTCACAGATACGCAGTATTTT. It codes for CAISGDRDLTDTQYF.

This clone was recorded many times. This chain uses TRBV7-9 with TRBJ2-7, with TRBD2 matching 11 bases. CDR1 and CDR2 (germline): SEHNR, FQNEAQ (reference sequence). The CDR3 runs to 17 residues. V was pared by 4 bases and J by 5 bases, with 13 bases of the junction left unmatched. The CDR3 nucleotides read TGTGCCAGCAGCTCGCCGGCTGGACTAGCGGGTAGGGACGAGCAGTACTTC. This encodes CASSSPAGLAGRDEQYF.

The gene calls are TRBV6-1 and TRBJ1-4, with no clear D. Trimming removed 0 bases at V and 4 bases at J, with 12 bases between. CDR1 and CDR2 from the germline V gene are MNHNS and SASEGT. CDR3 length equals 16 residues. The CDR3 bases are TGTGCCAGCAGTGAAGCGCTCGGGTCGGGTAATGAAAAACTGTTTTTT. Its protein is CASSEALGSGNEKLFF.

J is TRBJ1-5 and V is TRBV6-1; the D is unclear. V lost 2 bases and J lost 4, with 12 bases in between. This CDR3 is 15 amino acids long. Looked up from germline, CDR1 is MNHNS and CDR2 is SASEGT. This CDR3 is CASSEMAGFNQPQHF. As DNA, the CDR3 is TGTGCCAGCAGTGAAATGGCGGGGTTTAATCAGCCCCAGCATTTT.

J is TRBJ2-4 and V is TRBV2; D gene unclear. The germline gives CDR1 SNHLY, CDR2 FYNNEI. The CDR3 loop spans 13 amino acids. Trimming cost V 6 bases and J 0 bases, with 6 bases left between them. CDR3 sequence (DNA): TGTGCCAGCAGACAGCTAGCCAAAAACATTCAGTACTTC. Translation: CASRQLAKNIQYF.

This rearrangement joins TRBV27 to TRBJ1-5; 7 bases fit TRBD1. Germline CDR1 MNHEY, CDR2 SMNVEV (reference sequence). This CDR3 spans 13 amino acids. The trim removed 5 bases at V and 11 bases at J, leaving 9 bases unmatched. The CDR3 bases are TGTGCCAGCAGTGCGCAGGGGGTCGGGGCCCAGCATTTT. This codes for CASSAQGVGAQHF.

The chain's CDR3 is CASLAGKSPLHF. CDR3 DNA sequence: TGTGCCAGCTTGGCAGGGAAATCACCCCTCCACTTT. V is TRBV28 and J is TRBJ1-6; D perhaps matches TRBD1 (5 bases). The CDR3 has 12 amino acids. Trimming took 8 bases from V and 10 from J, leaving 12 bases between them. In germline, CDR1 is MDHEN, CDR2 SYDVKM.

The chain recombines TRBV9 with TRBJ1-2; D possibly corresponds to TRBD1 (5 bases). V was shortened by 0 bases and J by 8 bases, with 8 bases between the two germline ends. The germline V gene has CDR1 SGDLS and CDR2 YYNGEE. This CDR3 comprises 12 residues. CDR3 residues: CASSVEGEGYTF. The CDR3 bases are TGTGCCAGCAGCGTAGAAGGGGAAGGCTACACCTTC.

The chain recombines TRBV7-9 with TRBJ2-3, with a possible D match to TRBD1 (6 bases). Looked up from germline, CDR1 is SEHNR and CDR2 is FQNEAQ (reference sequence). Trimming removed 5 bases at V and 9 bases at J, with 12 bases between. There are 12 residues in the CDR3. The CDR3 DNA reads as TGTGCCAGCAGCCCGACAGGTTACACGCAGTATTTT. As protein: CASSPTGYTQYF.

The chain carries TRBV2 and TRBJ1-1; TRBD1 aligns across 8 bases. The CDR3 extends over 15 amino acids. Trimming took 1 base from V and 4 from J; bases not matched to a gene: 5. The germline V gene encodes CDR1 SNHLY and CDR2 FYNNEI. This chain's CDR3 is CASSEETGAVTEAFF. Here the CDR3 DNA reads TGTGCCAGCAGTGAAGAGACAGGGGCGGTCACTGAAGCTTTCTTT.

This clone was observed a handful of times. The rearrangement uses TRBV2 and TRBJ2-7; TRBD1 aligns across 11 bases. V gave up 7 bases and J gave up 6 bases; unmatched junction bases: 11. The V gene's germline CDR1 is SNHLY and CDR2 FYNNEI. The length of the CDR3 is 15 residues. The CDR3 reads CASIESGTGGIEQYF. As DNA, the CDR3 is TGTGCCAGCATCGAATCCGGGACAGGGGGGATCGAGCAGTACTTC.

The V gene is TRBV11-2, the J gene TRBJ2-7, with a tentative D call TRBD1 (6 bases). CDR1 is SGHAT, CDR2 FQNNGV, per germline. V was shortened by 0 bases and J by 0 bases, with 9 bases between the two germline ends. This CDR3 has 15 amino acids. CDR3 nucleotide sequence: TGTGCCAGCAGCTTAGATCTGGACAGCTCCTACGAGCAGTACTTC. It encodes CASSLDLDSSYEQYF. The entire variable domain, with the rest obtained from reference TRBV11-2 and TRBJ2-7, is as follows: EAGVAQSPRYKIIEKRQSVAFWCNPISGHATLYWYQQILGQGPKLLIQFQNNGVVDDSQLPKDRFSAERLKGVDSTLKIQPAKLEDSAVYLCASSLDLDSSYEQYFGPGTRLTVT.

This chain uses TRBV19 with TRBJ1-2, with a weak D call TRBD1 (5 bases). CDR3 length: 14 residues. Trimming stripped 5 bases from V and 4 bases from J, with 14 bases between. Germline loops: CDR1 LNHDA, CDR2 SQIVND (reference sequence). CDR3 sequence: CASSAQVFAYGYTF. The CDR3 bases are TGTGCCAGTAGTGCACAGGTTTTTGCCTATGGCTACACCTTC.

The genes are TRBV2 and TRBJ1-1; a possible D gene is TRBD1 (6 bases). This CDR3 comprises 13 residues. The germline V gene has CDR1 SNHLY and CDR2 FYNNEI. Between the trimmed V and J ends, which lost 7 bases and 1 base, there was a span of 10 bases. CDR3 DNA: TGTGCCAGCAAGCAGGGGTCGAACACTGAAGCTTTCTTT. This codes for CASKQGSNTEAFF.

The chain joins TRBV6-6 to TRBJ2-7; TRBD1 might be the D (6 bases). Germline V gene data show CDR1 as MNHNY and CDR2 as SVGAGI (reference sequence). V lost 6 bases and J 1 base, leaving 19 bases between the germline ends. The CDR3 is 16 amino acids. The CDR3 is CASRNVQGPLSYEQYF. DNA of the CDR3: TGTGCCAGCAGAAACGTACAGGGACCTCTTTCCTACGAGCAGTACTTC.

The V gene is TRBV30, the J gene TRBJ1-1; 9 bases are shared with TRBD1. V was clipped by 2 bases and J by 3 bases; unmatched bases: 10. The germline V gene encodes CDR1 GTSNPN and CDR2 SVGIG (reference sequence). The CDR3 has 16 amino acids. The CDR3 here is CAWSPIYRDRDTEAFF. In DNA, the CDR3 is TGTGCCTGGAGTCCTATATACCGGGACAGGGACACTGAAGCTTTCTTT.

This chain joins TRBV7-9 and TRBJ2-2, with D unclear. The CDR3 extends over 14 amino acids. Deletions cut 8 bases from V and 1 base from J, with 11 bases between. Germline V gene sequence: CDR1 SEHNR, CDR2 FQNEAQ (reference sequence). The CDR3, as DNA: TGTGCCAGCCCTCCCACAGAGAACACCGGGGAGCTGTTTTTT. Translating gives CASPPTENTGELFF. The full variable domain, its missing parts supplied by reference TRBV7-9 and TRBJ2-2, is DTGVSQNPRHKITKRGQNVTFRCDPISEHNRLYWYRQTLGQGPEFLTYFQNEAQLEKSRLLSDRFSAERPKGSFSTLEIQRTEQGDSAMYLCASPPTENTGELFFGEGSRLTVL.

V usage is TRBV5-1 and J usage is TRBJ2-7; 10 bases align to TRBD2. The trim removed 1 base at V and 0 bases at J, leaving 10 bases unmatched. CDR3 size: 18 residues. CDR1 and CDR2 (germline): SGHRS, YFSETQ. The CDR3 loop reads CASSLWLAGGYSSYEQYF. CDR3 sequence (DNA): TGCGCCAGCAGCTTGTGGTTAGCGGGGGGTTACAGCTCCTACGAGCAGTACTTC. The full variable domain, with the rest looked up from reference TRBV5-1 and TRBJ2-7, is KAGVTQTPRYLIKTRGQQVTLSCSPISGHRSVSWYQQTPGQGLQFLFEYFSETQRNKGNFPGRFSGRQFSNSRSEMNVSTLELGDSALYLCASSLWLAGGYSSYEQYFGPGTRLTVT.

The chain combines TRBV19 with TRBJ2-6; D gene uncertain. This CDR3 is 15 amino acids long. V was trimmed by 1 base and J by 0 bases, leaving 4 bases between them. Germline V gives CDR1 LNHDA, CDR2 SQIVND (reference sequence). CDR3 in amino acids: CASSIASSGANVLTF. CDR3 DNA: TGTGCCAGTAGTATAGCGAGCTCTGGGGCCAACGTCCTGACTTTC.

J is TRBJ1-3 and V is TRBV5-6; the D gene is possibly TRBD1 (5 bases). From germline, CDR1 is SGHDT and CDR2 YYEEEE. CDR3 size: 14 residues. With 4 bases removed from V and 3 bases from J, the gap between germline ends came to 11 bases. The CDR3 sequence is CASSTGTFGNTIYF. Here the CDR3 DNA reads TGTGCCAGCAGCACTGGGACTTTTGGAAACACCATATATTTT.